This T cell receptor beta chain was captured in a study of cytomegalovirus exposure and HLA in healthy donors (dated by TCRdb to 2016 to 2017). About the full investigation: An earlier analysis of roughly 500 of the donors reported about 250 Gb of sequence data and roughly 100 million unique TCR beta sequences from roughly 180 million T cells. To predict cytomegalovirus infection status, the study combined high-throughput TCR immunosequencing, statistical association of individual TCRs with disease status, and machine learning. Along with the roughly 670-subject first cohort, a separate validation cohort of over a hundred different subjects was used. All discovery cohort repertoires had been generated on a single sequencing platform. The study was designed to test whether signatures of past pathogen exposure could be identified by cataloging public T cell receptors. Among the approximately 400 genotyped donors, around 81% belonged to the genetic ancestry cluster associated with self-reported Caucasian donors. A later analysis re-analyzed previously published TCR beta repertoires from 650 to 800 donors and added high-resolution HLA genotyping to study TCR occurrence patterns. In the later analysis, no new phenotypic data were used to find candidate immune exposures; instead, reliance was placed on TCR beta sequences and their occurrence across donors. HLA typing covered class I and class II loci at four-digit resolution. On average, around 240,000 unique TCR beta nucleotide sequences were sequenced per donor among 398 genotyped donors of the cohort, with 15% to 20% of those sequences being non-productive. Donor age, sex, ethnicity and CMV serostatus were compiled together with the repertoire data. In a later genetic analysis, genome-wide SNP genotypes for about 65% of the 666 donors were used, and that subset was treated as a discovery cohort. About 300 gigabases of sequencing data and 78 million or so unique TCR sequences were included in an early release covering about 700 HLA-typed donors. Typing coverage varied by locus: 629-630 donors for A, B, C, DRB1 and DQB1; more than 500 for DQA1; more than 600 for DPA1; around 450 for DPB1. About 5 DR-DQ haplotypes were handled as single units for association and clustering, since linkage in the cohort was strong. The study used immunosequencing to profile the T cell repertoires of approximately 630 subjects and linked those repertoires to cytomegalovirus serostatus. In an earlier analysis of a few hundred of the donors, high-throughput TCR beta sequencing was used to judge whether each TCR beta V gene segment behaved as functional or pseudogenic. The paper's findings and limits, for the study overall: According to a later genetic analysis, donors in an Asian-associated ancestry cluster had fewer N-insertions in productive TCRs than the approximately 610-donor mean. Because the 87-base-pair reads could not distinguish some IMGT-functional V segments, including TRBV6-2 and TRBV6-3, those segments were excluded. In an earlier analysis of 587 of the donors, most TCR beta V segments were observed in productive rearrangements about 87% or about 30% of the time, broadly matching IMGT annotations. For the cohort, immune exposure information was limited to CMV serostatus. In a later analysis, TCR association rates were found to vary across HLA loci, with the most associated TCRs seen for DRB1 alleles and the fewest for HLA-C alleles. The presence/absence analyses assumed that sequencing depth was roughly uniform across donors, and that assumption may not be true. The authors suggested that the approach could potentially be generalized to other disease states and immunological phenotypes. Only TCR beta chains were sequenced in this cohort, and the absence of alpha or paired-chain data limited detectable features. In a later analysis, HLA-associated TCR beta chains showed more clonal expansion and lower generation probabilities than non-associated chains that were equally common. In a later analysis, more than 15,000 TCR beta sequences were associated with specific HLA alleles at a false discovery rate of 0.05. Correlated functional status among segregating V segments might reflect linkage disequilibrium, but an unknown experimental factor could not be ruled out. According to a later analysis, parvovirus B19, influenza, CMV and Epstein-Barr virus appeared linked to several top co-occurrence clusters. Because counts were too low, approximately 15 rarely observed V segments, including chromosome 9 orphons, were excluded from the earlier analysis of 587 of the donors. Most CMV-associated TCR beta chains appeared to be HLA-restricted in a later analysis, and the HLA associations seemed to be driven largely by CMV exposure. When HLA alleles, especially DR and DQ, strongly co-occurred, attributing TCR associations to individual alleles was difficult. In a later genetic analysis, a missense DCLRE1C variant was associated with V-gene and J-gene trimming of TCR beta chains, and the association was replicated in an independent cohort. Most TCR sequences were observed very rarely across donors, whereas some public TCRs were present in many individuals. In vitro tests confirmed that a few of the cytomegalovirus-associated TCR beta chains recognize cytomegalovirus antigens. In the study, approximately 160 TCR beta chains were listed as associated with cytomegalovirus. A further reported finding was that TCR beta sequences accurately predicted the HLA-A and HLA-B alleles for most subjects in the first cohort. Cytomegalovirus status was reported to be diagnosed by the classifier with high specificity and sensitivity in both the original and validation cohorts. Because HLA typing was unavailable for some donors at each locus, only the typed subset was used in association tests. A cluster of highly shared sequence variants was judged likely to represent a technical artifact of the sequencing pipeline.

Library construction relied on the immunoSEQ multiplex PCR assay. For the multiplex PCR, a mixture combining 60 forward primers for TCR Vbeta segments and 13 reverse primers for TCR Jbeta segments was used. The CDR3 region of rearranged TCR beta genes was amplified from genomic DNA with a multiplex PCR assay. On the Illumina HiSeq System, the amplified TCR beta libraries were sequenced as 87-base-pair reads. From the authors' description of their analysis: A later analysis counted about 82 million unique TCR beta chains across the 600 to 850 repertoires, and some 12 million of these chains were shared by at least two donors. To remove PCR and sequencing errors, raw reads were error-corrected and collapsed into unique sequences using a nearest-neighbor algorithm that merged closely related sequences. To assign V, D and J gene segments, CDR3 sequences were aligned to IMGT reference sequences. Each retained sequence needed at least a six-nucleotide match to both a V gene segment and a J gene segment. Rearrangements were classified as productive when the CDR3 lacked stop codons and remained in frame with V and J, and all other rearrangements were classified as non-productive. Following IMGT convention, CDR3 was defined as the stretch from the second conserved V-encoded cysteine to the conserved J-encoded phenylalanine. The earlier analysis of about 500 of the donors excluded sequences that lacked an unambiguous match to a single V gene segment. An earlier analysis of a few hundred of the donors classified V segments as functional when productive rearrangements were above 56.7% and as segregating when the standard deviation between donors was above 5%. A statistical classification framework was built for diagnosing cytomegalovirus status from the catalog of TCR beta chain sequences. In a later analysis, V and J genes were assigned by comparing TCR nucleotide sequences against IMGT/GENE-DB human TR gene sequences. Using the TCRdist pipeline, a later analysis assigned CDR3 sequences along with most-parsimonious VDJ recombination scenarios. In a later analysis, each TCR beta chain was defined by its CDR3 amino acid sequence together with its V-gene family, and reads without a unique V-gene family were excluded. As a way to deal with suspected cross-contamination and a sequencing artifact, a later analysis dropped over 550 nucleotide sequences that were highly shared and had low generation probability. A later analysis calculated a clonal expansion index for each public chain from normalized within-repertoire ranks of inferred template counts. Generation probabilities in a later analysis came from a VDJ recombination model fitted to out-of-frame rearrangements, and those results were checked against IGoR. In a later analysis, hypergeometric tests were used to score TCR-TCR, TCR-HLA and TCR-CMV co-occurrence, with a repertoire-size bias correction applied to TCR pairs. In a later analysis, false discovery rates were estimated by permuting HLA or CMV assignments 20 times. In a later analysis, co-occurring TCRs were grouped using DBSCAN, and TCRdist sequence similarity was added for clustering within HLA-allele-positive subsets. Repertoires with fewer than 30,000 or more than 120,000 public chains, plus five repertoires with anomalous nucleotide sharing, were excluded from co-occurrence clustering. This immuneACCESS table, as held by TCRdb, lists in-frame sequences with V and J called but not all clones. Of the missing ones, under half trace to an unresolved V gene in checked studies; the others have no known cause. V and J calls and clone size are as listed in that table; D and trimming were resolved from the DNA. The sample has around 160,000 clones on record, 83% of them singletons. Clones ranked in the top ten supply about 3.8% of the sample.

Regarding this clone: This clone's antigen is unknown. Base qualities are not provided; no much larger clone lies one nucleotide away.

CDR3 length: 16 amino acids, cysteine to phenylalanine. Only the CDR3 DNA is retained, 48 bases long and in frame from the first base. The germline V gene supplies CDR1 SGHTA and CDR2 FQGTGA. V lost 1 base and J lost 5 bases; the stretch between them is 15 bases long. The cohort comprised fewer than 700 healthy bone marrow donors. All cohort members were sampled while nominally healthy, although unrecorded immune exposures were likely present. The donor tested CMV seropositive and was one of the 289 seropositive cohort members. A peripheral blood sample was provided by each donor, and peripheral blood mononuclear cells were used for TCR beta sequencing. Genomic DNA extraction from the blood cell samples was performed with the Qiagen DNeasy Blood Extraction Kit.

Specimen: PBMCs. Rearrangement joined TRBV7-3 to TRBJ2-1; a tentative D call is TRBD2 (6 bases match). The clonotype was recovered from a man aged 50 or older in good health and CMV-seropositive. The bases are TGTGCCAGCAGCTTAAAGGGGTTGCGGACTAACAATGAGCAGTTCTTC. This translates into CASSLKGLRTNNEQFF.